The entry below describes one T cell receptor beta chain. What antigen it recognizes has not been identified. Base qualities were left out, and no much larger clone turns up one base away. This record comes from a study of shared clonotypes between healthy human individuals (TCRdb year 2020). With regard to the full study: Two women and a few men aged 18 to 49 years were included in the cohort. For each donor, three plates each were used for CD4 naive and CD4 memory, two plates were used for CD8 naive, and one plate was used for CD8 memory. To estimate repertoire size and how much clonotype sharing occurs between individuals, the study deeply sequenced the blood TCR repertoires of about five healthy adults. Libraries were prepared and TCR repertoires were sequenced by different laboratories using diverse techniques, in order to increase sequencing depth and limit assay-specific biases. Per donor, leukapheresis produced somewhere between about 0.8 and 9 billion PBMCs.

The donors were healthy, HIV-negative adults with no recently reported acute infections or vaccinations. Only Caucasian adults living in Nashville, Tennessee, USA were represented among the donors. CD4+ T cells were enriched through magnetic negative selection, after which naive cells were positively selected on CD45RA and the remaining negative fraction served as the memory subset. Blood was collected by leukapheresis, and PBMCs were isolated by Ficoll-Histopaque density gradient centrifugation and then cryopreserved in liquid nitrogen vapor phase. Purity and quantity of every magnetically sorted T cell population were checked by analytical flow cytometry. Genomic DNA was isolated from each sorted fraction and quantified by UV absorbance on a Nanodrop 2000c. Sequences MNHEY (CDR1) and SVGAGI (CDR2) are obtained from the germline V gene. V is reduced by 2 bases and J by 0 bases, leaving a spacing of 11 bases between them. From cysteine to phenylalanine, the CDR3 is 16 amino acids long. Only CDR3 DNA remains: 48 bases, in frame from the first base.

TCR CDR3 regions were amplified from genomic DNA by multiplex PCR using the deep immunoSEQ assay. For each cell subset, the extracted genomic DNA was distributed evenly across all wells of several immunoSEQ 96-well plates, and each plate served as one replicate. For sorted subsets, roughly 0.2 ug genomic DNA, equal to 25,000 to 35,000 T cell genomes, was loaded into each replicate PCR. The purified libraries were quantified using a Qubit 3.0 fluorometer, sized with a Bioanalyzer 2100, and then quantified again using the KAPA Library Quantification kit. Every immunoSEQ 96-well plate was sequenced on a dedicated single-read 150-cycle Illumina NextSeq 550 flow cell. In the source study's methods: The immunoSEQ output contained only junctional sequences without quality scores, so filtering could not match that applied to full-length reads. Sequences were annotated with PyIR, a Python wrapper for IgBLAST v1.9, using IMGT germline references to assign V/J genes and CDR3. Reads were filtered out if the reads had weak V/J assignments (E-value above 1e-6), no CDR3, stop codons, out-of-frame junctions, or ambiguous translated residues. V3J clonotypes were defined by identical inferred V gene, J gene, and CDR3 amino acid sequence. To compute the percentage overlap between repertoires, the number of shared unique clonotypes was divided by the size of the smaller repertoire. RTK rarefaction, the Chao1 estimator, and Recon v2.1 estimates of unobserved clonotypes were used to assess repertoire richness. Generation probabilities were computed with OLGA for all TCRbeta clonotypes obtained by the gDNA method from four donors. Here the immuneACCESS table is served through TCRdb, limited to in-frame sequences with V and J called. Missing clones are a known gap in these copies; in checked studies unresolved V genes cover under half, and the rest lacks a known reason. D and trimming were read from the DNA, whereas the V and J calls and clone size are those reported in that table. Recorded for this sample are about 1.4 million clones; approximately 97% of them occurred a single time. Of the sample, approximately 1.1% falls within the top ten clones.

The investigation overall reported the following: Because the study included a small number of donors, the genetic and exposure-history diversity represented was limited. Naive subsets generally had larger estimated clonotype richness than memory subsets. Sharing across a handful of donors was observed for approximately 5% of naive CD4, about 4% of naive CD8, roughly 2.3% of memory CD4, and roughly 0.4% of memory CD8 clonotypes. Only blood was sampled, and tissue TCR repertoires likely differ from those in blood. Based on pairwise subsampling, the degree of clonotype sharing among donors was expected to be affected by sequencing depth. Compared with non-shared clonotypes, the clonotypes found in all four sorted-subset donors had higher generation probabilities. Even with the large sequencing depth, rarefaction of the sorted-subset datasets indicated that sequencing was incomplete.

The rearrangement combines TRBV6-5 with TRBJ1-3; the D gene assignment is ambiguous. Sequences were obtained from naive CD4+ T cells sorted from blood. The label giving this sample's cell subset or site can be read as: CD45RA+ positively selected. The receptor's source is a man aged 25-40 years in good health. The CDR3 sequence is CASSYRSAGSGNTIYF. At the DNA level, the sequence is TGTGCCAGCAGTTACCGCTCCGCCGGCTCTGGAAACACCATATATTTT.